This is a list of T cell receptor beta chains from one sample in a study of T cell responses to AZD1222 COVID-19 vaccine. The data were produced by immunoSEQ multiplex PCR, yet TCRdb's version contains in-frame clones alone and is incomplete. The sample has about 120,000 clones, about nine tenths seen once. Sequencing used peripheral blood, obtained on day 0 of AZD1222 vaccination. Every receptor here comes from an adult in good health. Each CDR3 is given with its conserved first and last residue. A D gene is named only where the DNA matches it firmly. Rows may omit the clone size; those that give it use once, few, many or a size class.

.,TRBV20-1,.,TRBJ2-1,TGCAGTGCTAGTGGCTCGGCCTACAATGAGCAGTTCTTC,CSASGSAYNEQFF
.,TRBV5-4,.,TRBJ2-7,TGTGCCAGCAGCGAGGGGGGGTTTTACGAGCAGTACTTC,CASSEGGFYEQYF
TRBD2,TRBV7-8,medium-sized,TRBJ2-3,TGTGCCAGCAGCTTAGAACTAGCGGACCAACGCACAGATACGCAGTATTTT,CASSLELADQRTDTQYF
.,TRBV3-1/TRBV3-2,once,TRBJ2-7,TGTGCCAGCAGCCAAACCCATACGGCATTCTACGAGCAGTACTTC,CASSQTHTAFYEQYF
TRBD1,TRBV2,.,TRBJ1-6,TGTGCCAGCAAGACAGGGAGCTCCTATAATTCACCCCTCCACTTT,CASKTGSSYNSPLHF
.,TRBV30,.,TRBJ2-7,TGTGCCTGGAGTGTGAAAGGGGCCTACGAGCAGTACTTC,CAWSVKGAYEQYF
TRBD1,TRBV11-3,.,TRBJ2-7,TGTGCCAGCAGCTTACAGACAGGGGGTCCCTACGAGCAGTACTTC,CASSLQTGGPYEQYF
TRBD1,TRBV5-8,.,TRBJ1-3,TGTGCCAGCAGCGTGACAGGGCGAGGAAACACCATATATTTT,CASSVTGRGNTIYF
.,TRBV7-8,.,TRBJ1-1,TGTGCCAGCAGCCATCCTCCGTTGGGCACTGAAGCTTTCTTT,CASSHPPLGTEAFF
.,TRBV7-9,few,TRBJ1-2,TGTGCCAGCAGCTTCGGGACGGGGTATGGCTACACCTTC,CASSFGTGYGYTF
.,TRBV6-5,.,TRBJ1-6,TGTGCCAGCAGTTCAAGTAAATGGGATTCACCCCTCCACTTT,CASSSSKWDSPLHF
TRBD1,TRBV29-1,.,TRBJ1-2,TGCAGCGTTGAACCCCGGGACAGGGTAAACTATGGCTACACCTTC,CSVEPRDRVNYGYTF
TRBD2,TRBV9,once,TRBJ2-1,TGTGCCAGCAGCGTAGATGCGGGAGGTGAGCAGTTCTTC,CASSVDAGGEQFF
TRBD2,TRBV6-2/TRBV6-3,.,TRBJ2-1,TGTGCCAGCAGTTACAGTCTAGCGGGGGCACATGAGCAGTTCTTC,CASSYSLAGAHEQFF
.,TRBV12-3/TRBV12-4,once,TRBJ1-4,TGTGCCAGCAGTCCTCTCCTCGGAAAACTGTTTTTT,CASSPLLGKLFF
.,TRBV28,.,TRBJ2-7,TGTGCCAGCAGTTTATCCGGAGATCGGTACGAGCAGTACTTC,CASSLSGDRYEQYF
.,TRBV28,.,TRBJ1-1,TGTGCCAGCAGTCCTGTACAGAACTTGAACACTGAAGCTTTCTTT,CASSPVQNLNTEAFF
.,TRBV20-1,.,TRBJ1-4,TGCAGTGCTAGTGGTCAGGGCCGTAGGGAAAAACTGTTTTTT,CSASGQGRREKLFF
TRBD1,TRBV28,.,TRBJ1-2,TGTGCCAGCAGTTTATCCGACAGGGGGCAAGGCTACACCTTC,CASSLSDRGQGYTF
TRBD2,TRBV18,.,TRBJ2-1,TGTGCCAGCTCATCCGAAGCCAGCGGGGGGAGCCATGAGCAGTTCTTC,CASSSEASGGSHEQFF
TRBD2,TRBV6-5,.,TRBJ2-7,TGTGCCAGCAGTCTCACTAGCGGGGTTGCCTACGAGCAGTACTTC,CASSLTSGVAYEQYF
.,TRBV7-9,.,TRBJ1-2,TGTGCCAGCAGCTCTGGACCCTGGACCTATGGCTACACCTTC,CASSSGPWTYGYTF
TRBD1,TRBV3-1/TRBV3-2,.,TRBJ2-1,TGTGCCAGCAGCCCCGCGACAGGGAGTCGCAATGAGCAGTTCTTC,CASSPATGSRNEQFF
.,TRBV4-3,.,TRBJ2-1,TGCGCCAGCAGCCAAGATGGAAGAGGGAATGAGCAGTTCTTC,CASSQDGRGNEQFF
.,TRBV19,few,TRBJ1-3,TGTGCCAGTACCAAAGGGCAGATCTCTGGAAACACCATATATTTT,CASTKGQISGNTIYF
.,TRBV6-5,.,TRBJ1-1,TGTGCCAGCCCCCAAAGTGGCGGGAGCCGGGCTTTCTTT,CASPQSGGSRAFF
.,TRBV3-1/TRBV3-2,.,TRBJ1-3,TGTGCCAGCAGCCAAGGGGGGCTGGGTGGAAACACCATATATTTT,CASSQGGLGGNTIYF
.,TRBV19,.,TRBJ2-3,TGTGCCAGTCGGGGGGGACAGCGCACAGATACGCAGTATTTT,CASRGGQRTDTQYF
.,TRBV2,.,TRBJ1-5,TGTGCCAGCAGCTATATTTTGTCAGTAAATCAGCCCCAGCATTTT,CASSYILSVNQPQHF
TRBD1,TRBV11-2,.,TRBJ1-6,TGTGCCAGCAGCTTAGGGACAGGGAGCTTCACCCTCCACTTT,CASSLGTGSFTLHF
.,TRBV24-1,.,TRBJ2-5,TGTGCCACCCAGAACAGGGTGGGCCAAGAGACCCAGTACTTC,CATQNRVGQETQYF
.,TRBV6-2/TRBV6-3,.,TRBJ2-6,TGTGCCAGCAGTTCGACCGTGGGACGAGGGCTCTCTGGGGCCAACGTCCTGACTTTC,CASSSTVGRGLSGANVLTF
TRBD1,TRBV27,few,TRBJ2-5,TGTGCCAGCAGTAACCTCCGGGACAGGGTTTTTTGGGAGACCCAGTACTTC,CASSNLRDRVFWETQYF
.,TRBV7-6,.,TRBJ1-1,TGTGCCAGCAGTCTAGGGGTAGCGCAGGCGGACAACACTGAAGCTTTCTTT,CASSLGVAQADNTEAFF
.,TRBV5-1,.,TRBJ2-5,TGCGCCAGCAGCTTGGATCGGGGCGAAGGGATTGAGACCCAGTACTTC,CASSLDRGEGIETQYF
TRBD1,TRBV3-1/TRBV3-2,.,TRBJ1-5,TGTGCCAGCAGCCAAAATCAGGGGGCGAATCAGCCCCAGCATTTT,CASSQNQGANQPQHF
TRBD1,TRBV5-1,.,TRBJ2-7,TGCGCCAGCAGCCCGACAGGGGGCTCCTACGAGCAGTACTTC,CASSPTGGSYEQYF
.,TRBV9,.,TRBJ2-7,TGTGCCAGCAGCCCAGGGGACCCCCTGGAGCAGTACTTC,CASSPGDPLEQYF
.,TRBV11-2,few,TRBJ1-2,TGTGCCAGCAGCCGCAGCCTCTATGGCTACACCTTC,CASSRSLYGYTF
.,TRBV5-4,.,TRBJ1-1,TGTGCCAGCAGCTTGCAGGGCCGGGAGACTGAAGCTTTCTTT,CASSLQGRETEAFF
.,TRBV15,.,TRBJ1-5,TGTGCCACCAGCAGAATTCTGAGTCAGCCCCAGCATTTT,CATSRILSQPQHF
.,TRBV15,.,TRBJ2-3,TGTGCCACCAGCAGAGAACCGGGGACCGGGGCAGATACGCAGTATTTT,CATSREPGTGADTQYF
TRBD2,TRBV5-1,.,TRBJ2-7,TGCGCCAGCAGCCAACTAGCGGGAGGAACCTACGAGCAGTACTTC,CASSQLAGGTYEQYF
TRBD1,TRBV18,.,TRBJ1-4,TGTGCCAGCTCACCAGGGACAGGGACGGGTAATGAAAAACTGTTTTTT,CASSPGTGTGNEKLFF
.,TRBV27,.,TRBJ1-5,TGTGCCAGCAGTTTATACTCCGGATGGGGCAATCAGCCCCAGCATTTT,CASSLYSGWGNQPQHF
TRBD1,TRBV15,.,TRBJ1-3,TGTGCCACCAGCAGTTCCAGGGGGCCTGGAAACACCATATATTTT,CATSSSRGPGNTIYF
.,TRBV5-1,.,TRBJ2-7,TGCGCCAGCAGCTTTGGACCTCCCTCCTACGAGCAGTACTTC,CASSFGPPSYEQYF
.,TRBV20-1,.,TRBJ1-2,TGCAGTGCCCAAAGTAACTATGGCTACACCTTC,CSAQSNYGYTF
.,TRBV18,.,TRBJ1-2,TGTGCCAGCTCAGCGGGACCGGCGGATGGCTACACCTTC,CASSAGPADGYTF
.,TRBV30,.,TRBJ1-2,TGTGCCTGGGCGGGCCCTGTTAACTATGGCTACACCTTC,CAWAGPVNYGYTF
TRBD1,TRBV19,.,TRBJ1-5,TGTGCCAGTACCTTCGGACAGGGGTTTGATCAGCCCCAGCATTTT,CASTFGQGFDQPQHF
TRBD1,TRBV6-5,.,TRBJ1-2,TGTGCCACCGCCGCTTCAGGGGGTGCCTATGGCTACACCTTC,CATAASGGAYGYTF
.,TRBV5-1,.,TRBJ2-7,TGCGCCAGCAGCTTACGACTTGATCACGAGCAGTACTTC,CASSLRLDHEQYF